The subject of this entry is one TCR beta chain. No antigen is known for it. A junction end diverges from the germline sequence, so it may reflect a read error. This CDR3 is 15 amino acids long. CDR1 is LGHDT, CDR2 YNNKEL, per germline (reference sequence). This specimen belongs to a study of blood T cells in healthy people across ages. Study-level points and caveats: TCR beta diversity, measured per million T cells, fell in a roughly linear way with age.

Each donor's blood draw was approximately 10 milliliters of peripheral blood. Through a sample-barcoded 5' primer and a J-beta primer mix, a second PCR was run for about 6 to 11 cycles. TCRdb redid the calling of the 5' RACE reads with MiXCR, one entry per CDR3 protein. The sample lists about 680,000 distinct CDR3 sequences, roughly 50% occurring once. Sequencing was done on a sample of blood. The TCR originated in a woman aged 60-75 years in good health. This chain joins TRBV3-1 and TRBJ2-1, with D perhaps matching TRBD1 (5 bases). The CDR3 reads CASSHGGRVGNEQFF. The CDR3 bases are TGTGCCAGCAGCCACGGCGGCAGGGTGGGCAATGAGCAGTTTTTC.